This is a list of T cell receptor beta chains from one sample in a study of cytomegalovirus exposure and HLA in healthy donors. Profiled with immunoSEQ multiplex PCR; TCRdb holds only in-frame clones, not every one. The sample holds approximately 260,000 clones, around 90% seen once. Material for sequencing was PBMCs. Receptors were obtained from a girl aged 2 to 9 in good health and CMV-seronegative. Both conserved end residues are trimmed from each CDR3. Fields, in order: V gene, CDR3 length, CDR3 protein.

>TRBV7-2|13
ASSPQGGPEEPQH
>TRBV6-5|13
ASKRAAEGSYEQY
>TRBV5-1|14
ASSLDGTGNTGELF
>TRBV2|12
ASSEARATDEQY
>TRBV27|13
ASSLIRSSYNEQF
>TRBV6-5|13
ASSYLAGVNNEQF
>TRBV4-1|13
ASSQPDRDQETQY
>TRBV7-2|13
ASSLTSGTYNEQF
>TRBV2|11
ASHSGHDYEQY
>TRBV9|13
ASSVGLVGVYEQY
>TRBV28|14
ASSSFQGELYQPQH
>TRBV10-1|12
ASSGGLATDTQY
>TRBV19|12
ASSFGQGNYGYT
>TRBV7-9|13
ASSLGDINFGALH
>TRBV9|12
ASSVDRSTDTQY
>TRBV9|14
ASSALGTGVGDTIY
>TRBV7-9|13
ASSLGESSYNEQF
>TRBV7-9|14
SSSQQGASYNSPLH
>TRBV27|13
ASTVGTGSTDTQY